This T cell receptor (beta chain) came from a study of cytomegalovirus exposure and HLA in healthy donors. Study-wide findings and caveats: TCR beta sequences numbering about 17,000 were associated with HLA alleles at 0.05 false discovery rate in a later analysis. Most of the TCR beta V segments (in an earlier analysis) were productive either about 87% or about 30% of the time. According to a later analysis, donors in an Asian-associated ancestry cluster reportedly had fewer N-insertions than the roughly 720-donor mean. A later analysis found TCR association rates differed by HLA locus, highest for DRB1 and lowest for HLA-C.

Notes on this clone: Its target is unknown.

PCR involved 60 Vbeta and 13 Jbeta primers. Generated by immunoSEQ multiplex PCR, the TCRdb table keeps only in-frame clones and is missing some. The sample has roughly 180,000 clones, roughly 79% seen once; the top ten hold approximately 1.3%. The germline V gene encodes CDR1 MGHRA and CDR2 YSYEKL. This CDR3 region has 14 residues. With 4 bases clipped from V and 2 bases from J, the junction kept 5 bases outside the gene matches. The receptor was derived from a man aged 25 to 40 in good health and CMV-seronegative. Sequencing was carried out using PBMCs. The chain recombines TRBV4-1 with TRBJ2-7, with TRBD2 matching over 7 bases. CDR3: CASSPGGGPYEQYF. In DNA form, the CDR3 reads TGCGCCAGCAGCCCGGGCGGGGGACCCTACGAGCAGTACTTC.